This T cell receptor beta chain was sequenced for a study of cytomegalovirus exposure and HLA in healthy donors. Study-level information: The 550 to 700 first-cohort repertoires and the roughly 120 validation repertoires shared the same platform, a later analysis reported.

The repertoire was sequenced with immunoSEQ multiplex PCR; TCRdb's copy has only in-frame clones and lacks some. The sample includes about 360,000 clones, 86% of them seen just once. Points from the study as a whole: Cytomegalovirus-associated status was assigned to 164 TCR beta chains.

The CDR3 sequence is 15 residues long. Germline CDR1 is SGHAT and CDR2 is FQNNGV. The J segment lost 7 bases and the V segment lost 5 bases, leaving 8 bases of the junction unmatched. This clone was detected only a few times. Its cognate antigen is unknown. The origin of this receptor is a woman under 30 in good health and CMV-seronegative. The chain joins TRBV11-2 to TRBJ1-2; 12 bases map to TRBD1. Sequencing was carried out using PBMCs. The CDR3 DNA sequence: TGTGCCAGCAGCGTCACGGGACAGGGGGCAGGTGGCTACACCTTC. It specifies CASSVTGQGAGGYTF. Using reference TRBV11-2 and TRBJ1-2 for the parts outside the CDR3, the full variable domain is EAGVAQSPRYKIIEKRQSVAFWCNPISGHATLYWYQQILGQGPKLLIQFQNNGVVDDSQLPKDRFSAERLKGVDSTLKIQPAKLEDSAVYLCASSVTGQGAGGYTFGSGTRLTVV.